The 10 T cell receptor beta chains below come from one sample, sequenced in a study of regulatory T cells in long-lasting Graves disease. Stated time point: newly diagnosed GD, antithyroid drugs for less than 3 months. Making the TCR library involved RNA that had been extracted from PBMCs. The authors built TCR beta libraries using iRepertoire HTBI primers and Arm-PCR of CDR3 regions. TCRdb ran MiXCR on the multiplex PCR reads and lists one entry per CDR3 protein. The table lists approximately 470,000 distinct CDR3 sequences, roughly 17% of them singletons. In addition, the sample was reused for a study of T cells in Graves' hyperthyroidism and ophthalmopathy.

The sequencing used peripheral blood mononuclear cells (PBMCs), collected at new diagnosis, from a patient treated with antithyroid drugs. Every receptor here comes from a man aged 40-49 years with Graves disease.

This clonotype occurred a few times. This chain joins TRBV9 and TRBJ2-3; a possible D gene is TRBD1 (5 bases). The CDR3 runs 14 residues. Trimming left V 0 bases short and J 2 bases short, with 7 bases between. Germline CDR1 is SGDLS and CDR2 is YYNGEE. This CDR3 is CASSVADTTDTQYF. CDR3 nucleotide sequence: TGTGCCAGCAGCGTAGCGGACACCACAGATACGCAGTATTTT.

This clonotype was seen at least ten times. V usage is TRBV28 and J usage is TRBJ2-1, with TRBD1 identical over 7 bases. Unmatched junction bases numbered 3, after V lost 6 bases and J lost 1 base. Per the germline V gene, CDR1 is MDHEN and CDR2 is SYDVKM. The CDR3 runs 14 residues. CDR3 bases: TGTGCCAGCAGACAGGGGTATTCCTACAATGAGCAGTTCTTC. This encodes CASRQGYSYNEQFF.

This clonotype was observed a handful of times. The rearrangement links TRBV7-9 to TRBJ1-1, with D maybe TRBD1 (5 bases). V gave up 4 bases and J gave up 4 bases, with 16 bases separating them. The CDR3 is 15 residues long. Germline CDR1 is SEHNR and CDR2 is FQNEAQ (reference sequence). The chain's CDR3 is CASSSGLREGTEAFF. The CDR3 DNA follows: TGTGCCAGCAGCTCGGGACTTCGCGAAGGCACTGAAGCTTTCTTT.

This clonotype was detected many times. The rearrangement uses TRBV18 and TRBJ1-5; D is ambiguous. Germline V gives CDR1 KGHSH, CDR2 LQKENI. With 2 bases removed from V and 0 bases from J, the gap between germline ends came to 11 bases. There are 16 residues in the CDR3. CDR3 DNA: TGTGCCAGCTCACCAGATAGAGGCCATAGCAATCAGCCCCAGCATTTT. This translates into CASSPDRGHSNQPQHF.

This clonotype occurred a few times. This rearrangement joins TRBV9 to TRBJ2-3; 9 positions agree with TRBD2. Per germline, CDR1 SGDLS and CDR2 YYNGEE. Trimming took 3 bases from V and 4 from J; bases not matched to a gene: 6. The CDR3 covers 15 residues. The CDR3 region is CASSAAGGRADTQYF. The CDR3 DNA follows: TGTGCCAGCAGCGCAGCGGGAGGTAGGGCAGATACGCAGTATTTT.

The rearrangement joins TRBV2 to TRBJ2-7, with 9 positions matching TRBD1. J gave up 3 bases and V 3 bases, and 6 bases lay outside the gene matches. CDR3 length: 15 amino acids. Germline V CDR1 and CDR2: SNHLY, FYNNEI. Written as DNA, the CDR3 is TGTGCCAGCAGTGACACAGGGGGCCATTACTACGAGCAGTACTTC. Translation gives CASSDTGGHYYEQYF.

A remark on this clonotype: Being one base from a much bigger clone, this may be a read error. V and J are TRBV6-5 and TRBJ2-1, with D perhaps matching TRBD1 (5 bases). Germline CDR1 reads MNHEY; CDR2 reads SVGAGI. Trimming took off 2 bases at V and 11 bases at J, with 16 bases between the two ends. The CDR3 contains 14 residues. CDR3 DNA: TGTGCCAGCAGTTACGGGGCGTCCAAGGGTAAGCAGTTCTTC. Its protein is CASSYGASKGKQFF.

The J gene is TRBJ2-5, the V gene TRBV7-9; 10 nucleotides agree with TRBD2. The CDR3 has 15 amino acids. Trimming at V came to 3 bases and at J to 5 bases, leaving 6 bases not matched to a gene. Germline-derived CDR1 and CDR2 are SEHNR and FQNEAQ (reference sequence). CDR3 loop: CASSFTSGAQETQYF. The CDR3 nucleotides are TGTGCCAGCAGCTTCACTAGCGGGGCCCAGGAGACCCAGTACTTC.

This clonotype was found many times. For the CDR3, the DNA is TGCAGTGCGAGTACAGGGAACAATGAGCAGTTCTTC. Translating gives CSASTGNNEQFF. V usage is TRBV20-1 and J usage is TRBJ2-1; D may be TRBD1 (6 bases). The CDR3 extends over 12 amino acids. Between the trimmed V and J ends, which lost 6 bases and 5 bases, there was a span of 11 bases. Germline lookup yields CDR1 DFQATT and CDR2 SNEGSKA (reference sequence).

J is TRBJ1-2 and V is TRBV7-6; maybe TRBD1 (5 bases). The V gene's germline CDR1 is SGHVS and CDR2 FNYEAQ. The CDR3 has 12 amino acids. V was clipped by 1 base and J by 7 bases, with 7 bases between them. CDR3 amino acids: CASSLGQSGYTF. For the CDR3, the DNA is TGTGCCAGCAGCTTAGGACAGAGTGGCTACACCTTC.